The clone carrying this T cell receptor beta chain came up once. V was clipped by 1 base and J by 9 bases; unmatched bases: 7. The germline V gene encodes CDR1 SGHTA and CDR2 FQGNSA. The CDR3 totals 16 residues. The sample comes from a study of blood T cell repertoires in COVID-19. Donors in Cohort 3 counted as recovered after two negative PCRs, clearance, or symptom resolution. The repertoire was sequenced with immunoSEQ multiplex PCR; TCRdb's copy has only in-frame clones and lacks some. The table has roughly 340,000 clones, approximately 92% seen once. The receptor was derived from a man aged 18 to 29 who had recovered from COVID-19. Sequenced input: PBMCs or T cells enriched from blood (not recorded which). V is TRBV7-2 and J is TRBJ2-1; 12 nucleotides line up with TRBD2. CDR3 sequence reads: CASSLEGGLAGGEQFF. In DNA form, the CDR3 reads TGTGCCAGCAGCTTAGAGGGGGGACTAGCGGGCGGTGAGCAGTTCTTC. Supplemented by reference TRBV7-2 and TRBJ2-1, the full variable domain reads GAGVSQSPSNKVTEKGKDVELRCDPISGHTALYWYRQSLGQGLEFLIYFQGNSAPDKSGLPSDRFSAERTGGSVSTLTIQRTQQEDSAVYLCASSLEGGLAGGEQFFGPGTRLTVL.